These T cell receptor beta chains were read from a single sample in a study of spatial heterogeneity in lung cancer. One entry per CDR3 protein, called by TCRdb with MiXCR from the 5' RACE reads. This sample has some 5,000 distinct CDR3 sequences, with about 4.2% found just once. This specimen consisted of normal lung tissue next to the tumor, obtained at surgery. Every receptor here comes from a male donor with early-stage non-small cell lung cancer. Both conserved end residues are part of each CDR3. Each size is once, few or many counts, or a class when the clone is expanded.

J | size | V | CDR3
TRBJ1-1 | few | TRBV5-4 | CASSYQGLSTEAFF
TRBJ2-3 | many | TRBV29-1 | CSVAEGGEADTQYF
TRBJ2-7 | medium-sized | TRBV6-1 | CASSRGQEYEQYF
TRBJ1-4 | many | TRBV30 | CAFSRGENEKLFF
TRBJ1-2 | many | TRBV7-2 | CASSAEGSGFYGYTF
TRBJ1-1 | many | TRBV12-3/TRBV12-4 | CASSTNRDTEAFF
TRBJ2-7 | many | TRBV3-1 | CASSTSGRGYEQYF
TRBJ1-4 | many | TRBV29-1 | CSVDAGAAANEKLFF
TRBJ2-3 | few | TRBV5-1 | CASSLESGCTDTQYF
TRBJ2-2 | many | TRBV10-1 | CASSSGTGGVTGELFF
TRBJ1-6 | many | TRBV30 | CAWSGTENSPLHF
TRBJ2-3 | few | TRBV9 | CASSVAAGGGTDTQYF
TRBJ2-5 | few | TRBV5-1 | CASSPVPGAQGETQYF
TRBJ2-1 | medium-sized | TRBV24-1 | CATSDYSGGELAGGPENEQFF
TRBJ1-5 | medium-sized | TRBV6-6 | CASSYPRDGSNQPQHF
TRBJ2-1 | many | TRBV11-1 | CASRGLADFSSYNEQFF
TRBJ2-7 | many | TRBV7-9 | CASCTGQGSSYEQYF
TRBJ2-1 | many | TRBV6-6 | CASSYSGTPGASFF
TRBJ2-6 | many | TRBV4-1 | CASSQDGSGANVLTF
TRBJ1-2 | many | TRBV3-1 | CASSQAGSWGGYTF
TRBJ2-7 | many | TRBV10-2 | CASSGDTSYEQYF
TRBJ2-2 | medium-sized | TRBV7-9 | CASSRLGTGATGELFF
TRBJ2-1 | medium-sized | TRBV20-1 | CSARTPGARNEQFF
TRBJ1-2 | medium-sized | TRBV30 | CAWSPSTGYGYTF
TRBJ1-1 | medium-sized | TRBV3-1 | CASSQPQRGVEAFF
TRBJ1-1 | medium-sized | TRBV2 | CASSYRDVNTEAFF
TRBJ2-3 | medium-sized | TRBV9 | CASSVAGTIADTQYF
TRBJ2-5 | few | TRBV20-1 | CSASGYDQTQYF
TRBJ2-5 | medium-sized | TRBV7-3 | CASSPIYGETQYF
TRBJ1-5 | many | TRBV5-1 | CASSLGGGDNQPQHF
TRBJ2-7 | medium-sized | TRBV9 | CASSADGNYEQYF
TRBJ2-5 | medium-sized | TRBV4-1 | CASSQDRYHETQYF
TRBJ2-3 | many | TRBV4-1 | CASSLETILTDTQYF
TRBJ2-2 | many | TRBV19 | CASRGSGSRTGELFF